The 30 T cell receptor beta chains listed next were all sequenced from one sample in a study of blood T cell repertoires in COVID-19. Sequencing used immunoSEQ multiplex PCR; TCRdb keeps in-frame clones, though not all of them. The sample lists about 120,000 clones, around nine tenths seen once, with around 2.1% in the top ten. Sequencing input: peripheral blood. The receptor source for this set is a woman aged 50 to 60 with acute or convalescent COVID-19.

The chain joins TRBV12-5 to TRBJ2-1; the match to TRBD2 covers 8 bases. V was clipped by 5 bases and J by 7 bases; unmatched bases: 10. The CDR3 length is 15 residues. CDR1 LGHNT and CDR2 FRNRAP come from the germline V gene. In DNA form, the CDR3 reads TGTGCTAGTGGTACCACGGGACTAGTTCGGAATGAGCAGTTCTTC. This sequence encodes CASGTTGLVRNEQFF.

This rearrangement joins TRBV7-6 to TRBJ2-5, with 11 bases fitting TRBD2. The length of the CDR3 is 15 residues. Germline CDR1 SGHVS, CDR2 FNYEAQ. V gave up 5 bases and J gave up 2 bases; unmatched junction bases: 4. CDR3 DNA: TGTGCCAGCAGCCAGGGGACTAGCGGACAAGAGACCCAGTACTTC. It encodes CASSQGTSGQETQYF.

This clone was recorded only once. The chain links TRBV18 to TRBJ1-1, with D maybe TRBD1 (5 bases). The germline gives CDR1 KGHSH, CDR2 LQKENI. CDR3 length equals 13 residues. V lost 5 bases and J 6 bases, leaving 13 bases between the germline ends. The CDR3 region is CASSFYRFAEAFF. The CDR3 DNA sequence: TGTGCCAGCTCATTTTACAGGTTCGCTGAAGCTTTCTTT.

This chain connects TRBV30 to TRBJ1-1, with 7 positions matching TRBD1. The germline V gene encodes CDR1 GTSNPN and CDR2 SVGIG (reference sequence). The CDR3 extends over 13 amino acids. V shed 3 bases and J 3 bases; nucleotides not matched to a gene: 4. As DNA, the CDR3 is TGTGCCTGGAGCAGGGGGTTGGACACTGAAGCTTTCTTT. This gives the protein CAWSRGLDTEAFF.

The V gene is TRBV30, the J gene TRBJ1-2; TRBD1 is a possible D gene (5 bases). The CDR3 has 13 amino acids. V gave up 2 bases and J gave up 4 bases, with 11 bases separating them. Germline CDR1 is GTSNPN and CDR2 is SVGIG (reference sequence). CDR3 residues: CAWSPDSPYGYTF. DNA of the CDR3: TGTGCCTGGAGTCCCGACAGTCCCTATGGCTACACCTTC. Drawing the rest from reference TRBV30 and TRBJ1-2, the complete variable domain is SQTIHQWPATLVQPVGSPLSLECTVEGTSNPNLYWYRQAAGRGLQLLFYSVGIGQISSEVPQNLSASRPQDRQFILSSKKLLLSDSGFYLCAWSPDSPYGYTFGSGTRLTVV.

The chain uses TRBV14 and TRBJ2-7, with 9 bases that match TRBD2. Germline V gene lookup returns CDR1 SGHDN and CDR2 FVKESK. CDR3 length: 14 residues. The J segment lost 2 bases and the V segment lost 4 bases, leaving 3 bases of the junction unmatched. The CDR3 DNA follows: TGTGCCAGCAGCCCGACTAGCGGTCCCTACGAGCAGTACTTC. This codes for CASSPTSGPYEQYF.

The chain combines TRBV7-2 with TRBJ2-7; 9 nucleotides align to TRBD2. The CDR3 has 17 residues. Germline V gene lookup returns CDR1 SGHTA and CDR2 FQGNSA. V gave up 1 base and J gave up 0 bases; unmatched junction bases: 7. CDR3 sequence: CASSLVAGVQSSYEQYF. The CDR3 DNA reads as TGTGCCAGCAGCTTAGTAGCGGGGGTCCAATCCTCCTACGAGCAGTACTTC.

The rearrangement links TRBV30 to TRBJ1-2, with D perhaps matching TRBD1 (6 bases). The CDR3 has 10 residues. CDR1 and CDR2 (germline): GTSNPN, SVGIG (reference sequence). V dropped 5 bases and J dropped 7 bases, with 8 bases sitting between them. This CDR3 reads CAWRTVGYTF. Written as DNA, the CDR3 is TGTGCCTGGCGGACAGTTGGCTACACCTTC.

J is TRBJ2-3 and V is TRBV19; D may be TRBD1 (6 bases). Germline V CDR1 and CDR2: LNHDA, SQIVND (reference sequence). V was pared by 4 bases and J by 4 bases, with 12 bases between. This CDR3 is built from 14 residues. CDR3 bases: TGTGCCAGTAGTACTGGACAGCGCGCAGATACGCAGTATTTT. Translating it yields CASSTGQRADTQYF.

The chain has TRBV4-3 and TRBJ1-2; 8 nucleotides align to TRBD1. V lost 0 bases, J lost 2 bases, and 2 bases stayed unmatched. Germline CDR1 reads LGHNA; CDR2 reads YSLEER. The CDR3 is 15 residues long. The CDR3 loop reads CASSQDGTGNYGYTF. CDR3 nucleotides: TGCGCCAGCAGCCAAGATGGGACAGGAAACTATGGCTACACCTTC.

This sequence joins TRBV24-1 and TRBJ2-3; 9 bases line up with TRBD1. The CDR3 spans 16 residues. Germline V lookup: CDR1 KGHDR, CDR2 SFDVKD. Trimming cost V 1 base and J 4 bases; bases outside gene matches: 5. The CDR3 sequence: CATSDLPGQGSDTQYF. The CDR3, as DNA: TGTGCCACCAGTGATTTACCGGGACAGGGTTCAGATACGCAGTATTTT.

This chain links TRBV30 with TRBJ2-6; 8 positions agree with TRBD1. The CDR3 loop spans 17 amino acids. The ends lost 2 bases at V and 0 bases at J; junction bases unmatched: 6. Germline values: CDR1 GTSNPN, CDR2 SVGIG (reference sequence). The CDR3 bases are TGTGCCTGGAGTCCCTCGACAGGGGTCTCTGGGGCCAACGTCCTGACTTTC. It is translated as CAWSPSTGVSGANVLTF.

CDR3 region: CSVEDQAYANYGYTF. The CDR3, as DNA: TGCAGCGTTGAAGATCAGGCCTACGCTAACTATGGCTACACCTTC. This sequence joins TRBV29-1 and TRBJ1-2; D not certain. This CDR3 has 15 amino acids. Germline V gene data show CDR1 as SQVTM and CDR2 as ANQGSEA. V was cut by 0 bases and J by 0 bases, with 11 bases left in between.

CDR3 DNA: TGCGCCAGCAGCACTACGGGACAGGGTTTGAGGAACACTGAAGCTTTCTTT. Translating gives CASSTTGQGLRNTEAFF. The chain has TRBV5-1 and TRBJ1-1; 9 nucleotides align to TRBD1. The germline V gene encodes CDR1 SGHRS and CDR2 YFSETQ. CDR3 length: 17 amino acids. The V gene end was trimmed by 4 bases and the J gene end by 1 base; junction bases not matched to a gene: 11.

Only one count was recorded for this clone. The V call is TRBV24-1, the J call TRBJ1-2; no definite D call. Trimming removed 2 bases at V and 0 bases at J, with 12 bases between. This CDR3 contains 16 residues. The germline V gene encodes CDR1 KGHDR and CDR2 SFDVKD. The CDR3 region is CATSDSRPGTNYGYTF. The CDR3 region has the DNA TGTGCCACCAGTGATTCCCGTCCGGGGACTAACTATGGCTACACCTTC.

The chain couples TRBV7-2 to TRBJ1-2, with D possibly TRBD1 on 6 matching bases. There are 14 residues in the CDR3. Germline assignment: CDR1 SGHTA and CDR2 FQGNSA. The V gene lost 6 bases and the J gene lost 1 base, with 12 bases spanning the gap. The CDR3 sequence: CASSQDSSNYGYTF. The CDR3 nucleotides read TGTGCCAGCAGTCAGGACAGTAGTAACTATGGCTACACCTTC.

This chain links TRBV4-1 with TRBJ1-4; no clear D. Germline assignment: CDR1 MGHRA and CDR2 YSYEKL. The CDR3 covers 19 residues. Trimming removed 4 bases at V and 0 bases at J, with 21 bases between. The CDR3 region is CASSPLNAGRSSTNEKLFF. For the CDR3, the DNA is TGCGCCAGCAGCCCTCTGAATGCAGGCAGAAGTTCAACTAATGAAAAACTGTTTTTT.

This chain joins TRBV7-6 and TRBJ1-3; D not certain. CDR3 length: 16 amino acids. Per the germline V gene, CDR1 is SGHVS and CDR2 is FNYEAQ. V was cut by 1 base and J by 4 bases, with 14 bases left in between. CDR3 coding DNA: TGTGCCAGCAGCTTAGAAACCCTCTCGGGAGGAAACACCATATATTTT. It codes for CASSLETLSGGNTIYF.

The chain uses TRBV5-8 and TRBJ2-7, with TRBD1 matching over 7 bases. The germline V gene encodes CDR1 SGHTS and CDR2 YDEGEE. With 0 bases clipped from V and 2 bases from J, the junction kept 8 bases outside the gene matches. This CDR3 is 16 amino acids long. The CDR3 sequence: CASSLVRGLFPYEQYF. CDR3 nucleotides: TGTGCCAGCAGCTTGGTAAGGGGGCTATTCCCCTACGAGCAGTACTTC.

This chain links TRBV24-1 with TRBJ1-2; perhaps TRBD1 as D (6 bases). V lost 11 bases to trimming and J lost 5 bases, with 17 bases between them. Germline CDR1 and CDR2: KGHDR and SFDVKD. The CDR3 consists of 13 residues. The CDR3 DNA follows: TGTGCCATCTCGCAGGACAGTACTTATGGCTACACCTTC. Translated, it gives CAISQDSTYGYTF.

The V and J genes are TRBV6-5 and TRBJ2-7; the match to TRBD2 covers 7 bases. Germline CDR1 and CDR2: MNHEY and SVGAGI. V gave up 3 bases and J gave up 6 bases; unmatched junction bases: 8. The CDR3 has 14 residues. The CDR3 DNA follows: TGTGCCAGCAGTTATGGTGGGAGGGACGGCGAGCAGTACTTC. Translating it yields CASSYGGRDGEQYF.

The chain employs TRBV25-1 and TRBJ1-2, with D possibly being TRBD1 (6 bases). Germline V lookup: CDR1 MGHDK, CDR2 SYGVNS. Trimming left V 6 bases short and J 0 bases short, with 8 bases between. The CDR3 runs to 13 residues. This chain's CDR3 is CASRGQANYGYTF. The CDR3 nucleotides read TGTGCCAGCAGGGGACAAGCTAACTATGGCTACACCTTC.

This chain connects TRBV7-2 to TRBJ2-3; unclear D gene. Deletions cut 3 bases from V and 2 bases from J, with 3 bases between. This CDR3 region has 12 residues. Looked up from germline, CDR1 is SGHTA and CDR2 is FQGNSA. The CDR3 coding sequence is TGTGCCAGCAGCTTTTACACAGATACGCAGTATTTT. It translates to CASSFYTDTQYF.

The chain uses TRBV19 and TRBJ1-5; the match to TRBD1 covers 8 bases. Per the germline V gene, CDR1 is LNHDA and CDR2 is SQIVND (reference sequence). With V trimmed by 10 bases and J by 1 base, 3 bases remained unmatched. The CDR3 consists of 13 residues. CDR3 coding DNA: TGTGCCATAGGACAGGGAAGCAATCAGCCCCAGCATTTT. As protein: CAIGQGSNQPQHF.

This clone was seen a single time. The rearrangement links TRBV6-2 or TRBV6-3 to TRBJ2-7; 9 positions match TRBD1. Germline CDR1 reads MNHEY; CDR2 reads SVGEGT. Germline trimming cut 4 bases from V and 4 bases from J; bases unmatched to any gene: 5. The CDR3 runs to 14 residues. CDR3 amino acids: CASSFATGGYEQYF. In DNA form, the CDR3 reads TGTGCCAGCAGTTTCGCGACAGGGGGGTACGAGCAGTACTTC.

CDR3 loop: CASSLARGGQGDTQYF. Here the CDR3 DNA reads TGTGCCAGCAGCTTAGCTCGGGGGGGGCAGGGAGATACGCAGTATTTT. V and J are TRBV7-2 and TRBJ2-3; 8 nucleotides agree with TRBD2. The CDR3 covers 16 residues. Losses at the gene ends were 0 bases for V and 5 bases for J; bases not matched to a gene: 7. Germline V lookup: CDR1 SGHTA, CDR2 FQGNSA.

This chain links TRBV2 with TRBJ2-7; TRBD2 aligns across 14 bases. Trimming took 4 bases from V and 9 from J; bases not matched to a gene: 2. The CDR3 extends over 13 amino acids. CDR1 is SNHLY and CDR2 is FYNNEI in the germline V gene. The CDR3: CASSGGLAGAQYF. CDR3 nucleotides: TGTGCCAGCAGTGGGGGACTAGCGGGAGCGCAGTACTTC. Complete variable domain (other parts from reference TRBV2 and TRBJ2-7): EPEVTQTPSHQVTQMGQEVILRCVPISNHLYFYWYRQILGQKVEFLVSFYNNEISEKSEIFDDQFSVERPDGSNFTLKIRSTKLEDSAMYFCASSGGLAGAQYFGPGTRLTVT.

A word on this clone: Distinct nucleotide sequences in the sample also encode this CDR3. The rearrangement links TRBV6-2 or TRBV6-3 to TRBJ2-1; D remains ambiguous. Germline V gene sequence: CDR1 MNHEY, CDR2 SVGEGT. Between the trimmed V and J ends, which lost 2 bases and 7 bases, there was a span of 9 bases. CDR3 length: 13 amino acids. The CDR3 reads CASSYGNSNEQFF. The CDR3 DNA follows: TGTGCCAGCAGTTACGGCAACAGTAATGAGCAGTTCTTC.

The chain employs TRBV6-6 and TRBJ2-3; 9 positions match TRBD2. The CDR3 length is 15 residues. V lost 5 bases, J lost 1 base, and 4 bases stayed unmatched. Germline assignment: CDR1 MNHNY and CDR2 SVGAGI (reference sequence). DNA of the CDR3: TGTGCCAGCAGTCAGGGCGGGGGGGGCACAGATACGCAGTATTTT. Amino acids: CASSQGGGGTDTQYF.

The J gene is TRBJ2-1, the V gene TRBV19; perhaps TRBD2 as D (6 bases). The CDR3 has 15 amino acids. V gave up 9 bases and J gave up 5 bases, with 20 bases separating them. Per the germline V gene, CDR1 is LNHDA and CDR2 is SQIVND (reference sequence). The CDR3 sequence is CASRPPVGEDNEQFF. DNA for the CDR3: TGTGCCAGCCGGCCCCCGGTGGGGGAGGACAATGAGCAGTTCTTC.